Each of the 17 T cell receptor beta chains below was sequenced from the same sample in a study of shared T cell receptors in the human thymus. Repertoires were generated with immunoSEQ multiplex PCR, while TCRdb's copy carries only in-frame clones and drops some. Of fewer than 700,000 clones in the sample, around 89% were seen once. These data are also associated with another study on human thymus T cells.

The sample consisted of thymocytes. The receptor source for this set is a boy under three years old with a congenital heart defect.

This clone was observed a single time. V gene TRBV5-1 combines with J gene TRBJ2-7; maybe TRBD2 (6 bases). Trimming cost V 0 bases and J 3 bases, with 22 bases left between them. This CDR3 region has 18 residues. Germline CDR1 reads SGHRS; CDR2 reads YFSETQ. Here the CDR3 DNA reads TGCGCCAGCAGCTTGGCGCGGGGTAAGGGACCTTCCGGCTACGAGCAGTACTTC. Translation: CASSLARGKGPSGYEQYF.

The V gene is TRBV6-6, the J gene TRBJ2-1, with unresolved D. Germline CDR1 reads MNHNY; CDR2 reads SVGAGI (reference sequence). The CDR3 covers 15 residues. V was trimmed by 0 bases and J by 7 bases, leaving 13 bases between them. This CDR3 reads CASSYSPWYGNEQFF. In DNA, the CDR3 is TGTGCCAGCAGTTACTCCCCCTGGTACGGGAATGAGCAGTTCTTC.

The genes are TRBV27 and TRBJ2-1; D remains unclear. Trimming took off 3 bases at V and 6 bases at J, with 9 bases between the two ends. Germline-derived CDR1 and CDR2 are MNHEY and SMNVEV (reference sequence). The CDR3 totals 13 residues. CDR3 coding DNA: TGTGCCAGCAGTTTGTCCTTGCGCAATGAGCAGTTCTTC. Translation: CASSLSLRNEQFF.

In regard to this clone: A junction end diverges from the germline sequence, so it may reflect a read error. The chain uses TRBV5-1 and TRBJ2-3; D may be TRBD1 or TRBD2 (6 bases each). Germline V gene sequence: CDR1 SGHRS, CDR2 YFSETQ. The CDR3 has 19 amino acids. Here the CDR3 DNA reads TGCGCCAGCAGATTGGGGGCCCGGCTACCAGGCGGGGGCACAGATACGCAGTATTTT. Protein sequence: CASRLGARLPGGGTDTQYF.

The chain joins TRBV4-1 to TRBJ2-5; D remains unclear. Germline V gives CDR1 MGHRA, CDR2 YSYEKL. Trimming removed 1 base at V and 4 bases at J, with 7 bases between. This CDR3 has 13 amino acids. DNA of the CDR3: TGCGCCAGCAGCCAAGTAGGCGGAGAGACCCAGTACTTC. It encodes CASSQVGGETQYF.

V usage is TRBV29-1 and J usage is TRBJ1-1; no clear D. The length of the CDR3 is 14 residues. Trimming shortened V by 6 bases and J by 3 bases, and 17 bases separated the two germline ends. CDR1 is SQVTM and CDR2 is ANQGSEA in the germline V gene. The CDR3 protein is CSVPGEVHHTEAFF. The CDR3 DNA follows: TGCAGCGTCCCCGGGGAGGTCCACCACACTGAAGCTTTCTTT.

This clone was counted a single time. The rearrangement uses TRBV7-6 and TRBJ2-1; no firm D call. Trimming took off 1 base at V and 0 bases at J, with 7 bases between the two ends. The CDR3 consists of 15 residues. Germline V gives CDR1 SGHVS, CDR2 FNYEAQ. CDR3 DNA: TGTGCCAGCAGCTTAGGGAGTAGCTCCTACAATGAGCAGTTCTTC. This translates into CASSLGSSSYNEQFF. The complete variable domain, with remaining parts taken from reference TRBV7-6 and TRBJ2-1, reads GAGVSQSPRYKVTKRGQDVALRCDPISGHVSLYWYRQALGQGPEFLTYFNYEAQQDKSGLPNDRFSAERPEGSISTLTIQRTEQRDSAMYRCASSLGSSSYNEQFFGPGTRLTVL.

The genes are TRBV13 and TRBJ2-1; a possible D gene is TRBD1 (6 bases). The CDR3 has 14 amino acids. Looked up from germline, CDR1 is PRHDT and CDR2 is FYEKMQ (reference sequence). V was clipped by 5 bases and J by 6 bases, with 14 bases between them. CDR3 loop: CASSPRTDPNEQFF. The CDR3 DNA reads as TGTGCCAGCAGCCCCCGGACAGATCCCAATGAGCAGTTCTTC.

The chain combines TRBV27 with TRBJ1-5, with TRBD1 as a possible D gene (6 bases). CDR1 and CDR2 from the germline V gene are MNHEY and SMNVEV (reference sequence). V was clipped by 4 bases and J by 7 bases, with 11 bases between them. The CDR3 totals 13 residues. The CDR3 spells CASSSGAGQPQHF. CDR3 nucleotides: TGTGCCAGCAGTTCAGGGGCCGGGCAGCCCCAGCATTTT.

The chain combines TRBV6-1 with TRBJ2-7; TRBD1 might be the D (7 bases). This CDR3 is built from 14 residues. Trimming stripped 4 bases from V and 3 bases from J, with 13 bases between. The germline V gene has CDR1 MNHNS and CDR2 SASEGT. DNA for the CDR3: TGTGCCAGCAGTGCCAGGGGGGTCAACTACGAGCAGTACTTC. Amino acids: CASSARGVNYEQYF.

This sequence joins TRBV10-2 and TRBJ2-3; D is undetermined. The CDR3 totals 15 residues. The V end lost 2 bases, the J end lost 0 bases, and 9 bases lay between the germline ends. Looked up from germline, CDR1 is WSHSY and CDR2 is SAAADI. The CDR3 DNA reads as TGCGCCAGCAGTGAGGCGGAGCTGAGCACAGATACGCAGTATTTT. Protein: CASSEAELSTDTQYF.

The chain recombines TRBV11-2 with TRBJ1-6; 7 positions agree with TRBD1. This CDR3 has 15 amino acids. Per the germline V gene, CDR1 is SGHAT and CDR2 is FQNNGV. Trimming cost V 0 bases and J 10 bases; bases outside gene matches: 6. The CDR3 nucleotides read TGTGCCAGCAGCTTAGATGGACAGGTATCATCACCCCTCCACTTT. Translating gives CASSLDGQVSSPLHF.

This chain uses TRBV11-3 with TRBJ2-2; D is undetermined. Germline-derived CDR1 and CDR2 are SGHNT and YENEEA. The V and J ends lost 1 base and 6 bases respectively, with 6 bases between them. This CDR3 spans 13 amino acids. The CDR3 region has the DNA TGTGCCAGCAGCTTAGGGCTAGCCGGGGAGCTGTTTTTT. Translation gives CASSLGLAGELFF.

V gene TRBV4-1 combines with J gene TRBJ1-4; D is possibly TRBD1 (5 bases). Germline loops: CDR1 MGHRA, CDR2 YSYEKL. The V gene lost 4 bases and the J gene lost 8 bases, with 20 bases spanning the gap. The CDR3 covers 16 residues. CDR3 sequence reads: CASSLPPWAPGEKLFF. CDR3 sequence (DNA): TGCGCCAGCAGCCTACCCCCATGGGCCCCAGGGGAAAAACTGTTTTTT.

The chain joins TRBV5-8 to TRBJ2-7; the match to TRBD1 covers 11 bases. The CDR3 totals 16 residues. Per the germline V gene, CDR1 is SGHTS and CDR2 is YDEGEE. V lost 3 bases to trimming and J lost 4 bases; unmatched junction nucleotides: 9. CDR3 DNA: TGTGCCAGCAGCTCTCGTTGGGACAGGGGGAGGTACGAGCAGTACTTC. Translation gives CASSSRWDRGRYEQYF. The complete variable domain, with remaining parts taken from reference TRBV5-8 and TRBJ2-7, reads EAGVTQSPTHLIKTRGQQATLRCSPISGHTSVYWYQQALGLGLQFLLWYDEGEERNRGNFPPRFSGRQFPNYSSELNVNALELEDSALYLCASSSRWDRGRYEQYFGPGTRLTVT.

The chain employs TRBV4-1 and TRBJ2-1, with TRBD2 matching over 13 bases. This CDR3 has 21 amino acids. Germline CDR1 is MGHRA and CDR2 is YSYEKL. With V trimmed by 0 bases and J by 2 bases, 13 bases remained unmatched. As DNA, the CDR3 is TGCGCCAGCAGCCAAGATGAATCCGGACTAGCGGGAGTAAGCACCTACAATGAGCAGTTCTTC. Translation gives CASSQDESGLAGVSTYNEQFF.

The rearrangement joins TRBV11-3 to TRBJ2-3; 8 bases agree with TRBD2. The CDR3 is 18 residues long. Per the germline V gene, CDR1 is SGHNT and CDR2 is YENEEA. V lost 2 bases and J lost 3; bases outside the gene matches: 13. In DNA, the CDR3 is TGTGCCAGCAGCTTACGGGCTGCGCGGCGGGAGGTGACAGATACGCAGTATTTT. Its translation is CASSLRAARREVTDTQYF.